This T cell receptor (beta chain) was captured in a study of OX40 agonist ivuxolimab in advanced cancers. The wider study: An agonistic anti-OX40 (CD134) antibody, ivuxolimab, was used to treat the patients. Partial response was recorded in three patients: one hepatocellular carcinoma and two cutaneous melanoma cases. Findings of the study overall: Clones of CD4+ and CD8+ blood T cells grew by week 6 at doses of 0.1 to 3.0 mg/kg.

The trim removed 7 bases at V and 3 bases at J, leaving 9 bases unmatched. The CDR3 loop spans 14 amino acids. Germline V gene sequence: CDR1 SGHRS, CDR2 YFSETQ. This table comes from immunoSEQ multiplex PCR, and its TCRdb copy is limited to in-frame clones, with some not included. Of 50,000 to 55,000 clones listed, about 88% are singletons. In this sample, this clone turned up a few times. The antigen is not known. The material was CD4+ or CD8+ T cells sorted from blood, obtained in a trial of the OX40 agonist ivuxolimab. The TCR originated in an adult with an advanced solid tumor such as melanoma, head and neck, liver or kidney cancer. V is TRBV5-1 and J is TRBJ1-1; the match to TRBD1 covers 7 bases. The CDR3 reads CASSQGVGDTEAFF. The CDR3 nucleotides read TGCGCCAGCTCGCAGGGGGTAGGGGACACTGAAGCTTTCTTT.